A selection of T cell receptor beta chains follows, all from one sample in a study of graft-versus-host responses after intestinal transplantation. Their specific antigens are unknown. TCRdb's table, derived via immunoSEQ multiplex PCR, lists solely in-frame clones and lacks some. The sample lists some 86,000 clones, about nine tenths occurring once. The specimen comprised unstimulated CD4+ T cells sorted from spleen or lymph node cells, sampled before intestinal transplant. These receptors came from a human donor who received an intestinal transplant. The CDR3 runs from the conserved cysteine through the conserved F or W. D genes are given only for firm matches. Clone size, where shown, is once, few, many, or a class for clones that have expanded.

CDR3 length	V gene	clone size	J gene	D gene	CDR3 protein	CDR3 DNA
11	TRBV5-6	-	TRBJ2-7	-	CASSFRNEQYF	TGTGCCAGCAGCTTCAGGAACGAGCAGTACTTC
16	TRBV5-1	once	TRBJ1-1	-	CASSSEGRGVNTEAFF	TGCGCCAGCAGCTCGGAGGGCCGGGGAGTGAACACTGAAGCTTTCTTT
15	TRBV5-1	-	TRBJ2-2	TRBD1	CASSASGGLTGELFF	TGCGCCAGCAGCGCCTCAGGGGGTCTGACCGGGGAGCTGTTTTTT
15	TRBV19	-	TRBJ2-2	TRBD2	CASSIGGGLTGELFF	TGTGCCAGTAGTATTGGCGGGGGGCTCACCGGGGAGCTGTTTTTT
14	TRBV7-2	-	TRBJ1-1	-	CASSLDRAYTEAFF	TGTGCCAGCAGCTTAGACAGGGCGTACACTGAAGCTTTCTTT
15	TRBV11-2	-	TRBJ1-6	TRBD1	CASSLGDRGGSPLHF	TGTGCCAGCAGCTTAGGCGACAGGGGAGGTTCACCCCTCCACTTT
18	TRBV5-4	-	TRBJ2-7	TRBD2	CASSQAPSTSGGAHEQYF	TGTGCCAGCAGCCAAGCACCCTCGACTAGCGGGGGGGCGCACGAGCAGTACTTC
14	TRBV6-5	-	TRBJ1-4	-	CASSYGGGNEKLFF	TGTGCCAGCAGTTACGGGGGGGGAAATGAAAAACTGTTTTTT
17	TRBV19	-	TRBJ2-7	-	CASSTLSGSGRATEQYF	TGTGCCAGTAGTACGCTATCGGGTTCGGGCAGGGCGACCGAGCAGTACTTC
13	TRBV12-2	-	TRBJ2-5	-	CASRLRGWETQYF	TGTGCAAGTCGCTTAAGGGGGTGGGAGACCCAGTACTTC
17	TRBV14	-	TRBJ1-3	-	CASSLLRGPHSGNTIYF	TGTGCCAGCAGCCTTCTCAGGGGACCCCACTCTGGAAACACCATATATTTT
16	TRBV6-6	-	TRBJ2-4	-	CASSYLGDGAKNIQYF	TGTGCCAGCAGTTACCTCGGGGATGGGGCCAAAAACATTCAGTACTTC
12	TRBV7-2	once	TRBJ1-1	-	CASSLSKREAFF	TGTGCCAGCAGCTTAAGTAAGAGGGAAGCTTTCTTT
16	TRBV7-9	-	TRBJ2-1	-	CASSTPTNRSYNEQFF	TGTGCCAGCAGCACACCGACAAACCGTTCCTACAATGAGCAGTTCTTC
16	TRBV9	-	TRBJ2-2	TRBD2	CASSVGRGTNTGELFF	TGTGCCAGCAGCGTAGGGCGGGGGACGAACACCGGGGAGCTGTTTTTT
15	TRBV30	-	TRBJ2-3	-	CAWRRPGISPDTQYF	TGTGCCTGGAGACGTCCCGGGATTTCACCGGATACGCAGTATTTT
16	TRBV13	-	TRBJ1-6	-	CASSLQVTQGGSPLHF	TGTGCCAGCAGCTTACAGGTTACACAGGGCGGTTCACCCCTCCACTTT
16	TRBV19	-	TRBJ2-3	-	CASSIRSGRGPDTQYF	TGTGCCAGTAGCATAAGAAGCGGGCGGGGCCCAGATACGCAGTATTTT
14	TRBV5-1	once	TRBJ2-5	-	CASSLANYQETQYF	TGCGCCAGCAGCTTGGCCAACTACCAAGAGACCCAGTACTTC
15	TRBV5-1	-	TRBJ2-5	TRBD2	CASSPAGGPIETQYF	TGCGCCAGCAGCCCCGCGGGGGGGCCTATCGAGACCCAGTACTTC
16	TRBV5-1	-	TRBJ1-2	TRBD1	CASSPGGTGLGQGYTF	TGCGCCAGCAGCCCCGGAGGGACAGGACTAGGCCAGGGCTACACCTTC
11	TRBV6-6	-	TRBJ2-7	-	CASSPGVGQYF	TGTGCCAGCAGCCCGGGAGTCGGGCAGTACTTC
17	TRBV7-2	-	TRBJ2-7	TRBD2	CASSLVAPLGGAYEQYF	TGTGCCAGCAGCCTAGTAGCCCCACTCGGGGGGGCGTACGAGCAGTACTTC
12	TRBV10-3	-	TRBJ1-1	-	CATLDRNTEAFF	TGTGCCACCCTGGACAGGAACACTGAAGCTTTCTTT
14	TRBV7-6	-	TRBJ1-1	-	CASSFFGRETEAFF	TGTGCCAGCAGCTTTTTTGGACGGGAAACTGAAGCTTTCTTT
16	TRBV19	-	TRBJ2-7	TRBD1	CASSMSGTGESYEQYF	TGTGCCAGTAGTATGAGCGGGACAGGGGAATCCTACGAGCAGTACTTC
16	TRBV9	-	TRBJ2-1	TRBD2	CASSELAGGPPGEQFF	TGTGCCAGCAGCGAACTAGCGGGGGGCCCTCCGGGCGAGCAGTTCTTC
12	TRBV7-2	-	TRBJ2-1	-	CASELGAGGEFF	TGTGCCAGTGAGCTGGGAGCGGGCGGGGAGTTCTTC
17	TRBV10-3	-	TRBJ2-3	-	CAISVLGSPSSTDTQYF	TGTGCCATCAGTGTACTAGGTAGCCCGAGCTCCACAGATACGCAGTATTTT
19	TRBV9	-	TRBJ2-1	TRBD2	CASSPRPGLAEVSYNEQFF	TGTGCCAGCAGCCCCAGACCGGGACTAGCAGAGGTTTCCTACAATGAGCAGTTCTTC
14	TRBV5-6	-	TRBJ2-5	TRBD1	CASSSWDRKETQYF	TGTGCCAGCAGCTCATGGGACAGAAAAGAGACCCAGTACTTC
15	TRBV19	-	TRBJ2-3	-	CASSISQGGIGTQYF	TGTGCCAGTAGTATATCGCAGGGCGGGATAGGTACGCAGTATTTT
18	TRBV21-1	-	TRBJ1-6	-	CASSNYRGLSSYNSPLHF	TGTGCCAGCAGCAATTACAGGGGGCTGAGCTCCTATAATTCACCCCTCCACTTT
13	TRBV7-2	-	TRBJ1-1	TRBD1	CAIPNRGGTEAFF	TGTGCCATCCCGAACAGGGGAGGTACTGAAGCTTTCTTT
17	TRBV7-2	few	TRBJ2-7	TRBD2	CASSPGLAGSYSYEQYF	TGTGCCAGCAGTCCGGGACTAGCGGGGTCCTACTCCTACGAGCAGTACTTC
14	TRBV7-2	once	TRBJ2-5	TRBD2	CASSFLTSSETQYF	TGTGCCAGCAGCTTCCTGACTAGCTCGGAGACCCAGTACTTC